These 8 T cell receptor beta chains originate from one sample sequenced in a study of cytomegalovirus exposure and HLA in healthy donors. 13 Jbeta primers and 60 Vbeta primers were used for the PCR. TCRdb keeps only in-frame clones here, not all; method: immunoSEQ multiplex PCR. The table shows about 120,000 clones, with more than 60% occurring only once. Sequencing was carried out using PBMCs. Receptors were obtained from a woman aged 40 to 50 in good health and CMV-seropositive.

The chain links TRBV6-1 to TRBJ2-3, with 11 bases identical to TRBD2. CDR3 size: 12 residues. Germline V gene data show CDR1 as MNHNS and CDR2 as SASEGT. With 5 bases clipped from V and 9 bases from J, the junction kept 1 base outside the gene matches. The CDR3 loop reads CASSRLAGTQYF. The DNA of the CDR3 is TGTGCCAGCAGTCGACTAGCGGGAACGCAGTATTTT.

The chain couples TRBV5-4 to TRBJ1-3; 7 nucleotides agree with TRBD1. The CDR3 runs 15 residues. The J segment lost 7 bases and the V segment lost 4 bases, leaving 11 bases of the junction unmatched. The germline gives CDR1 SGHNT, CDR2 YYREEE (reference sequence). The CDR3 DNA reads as TGTGCCAGCAGCCCCTCAGGGGGATCTTACAACACCATATATTTT. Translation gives CASSPSGGSYNTIYF. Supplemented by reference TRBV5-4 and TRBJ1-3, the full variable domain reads ETGVTQSPTHLIKTRGQQVTLRCSSQSGHNTVSWYQQALGQGPQFIFQYYREEENGRGNFPPRFSGLQFPNYSSELNVNALELDDSALYLCASSPSGGSYNTIYFGEGSWLTVV.

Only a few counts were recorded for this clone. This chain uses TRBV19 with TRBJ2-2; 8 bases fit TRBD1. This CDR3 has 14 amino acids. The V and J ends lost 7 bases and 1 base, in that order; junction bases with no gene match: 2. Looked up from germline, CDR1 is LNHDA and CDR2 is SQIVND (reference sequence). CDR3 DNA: TGTGCCAGTATTGGGACAGGGAACACCGGGGAGCTGTTTTTT. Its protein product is CASIGTGNTGELFF.

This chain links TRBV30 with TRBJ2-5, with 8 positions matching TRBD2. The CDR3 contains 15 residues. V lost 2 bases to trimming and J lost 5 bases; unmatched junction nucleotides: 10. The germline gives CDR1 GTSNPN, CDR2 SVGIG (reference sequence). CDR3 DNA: TGTGCCTGGAGTAAACCCGGGGGGGCCTCCGAGACCCAGTACTTC. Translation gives CAWSKPGGASETQYF.

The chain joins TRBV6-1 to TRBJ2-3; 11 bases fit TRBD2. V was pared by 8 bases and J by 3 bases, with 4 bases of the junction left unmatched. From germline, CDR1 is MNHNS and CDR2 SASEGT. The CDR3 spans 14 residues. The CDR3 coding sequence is TGTGCCAGCGTAGTAGCGGGGGGGACAGATACGCAGTATTTT. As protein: CASVVAGGTDTQYF.

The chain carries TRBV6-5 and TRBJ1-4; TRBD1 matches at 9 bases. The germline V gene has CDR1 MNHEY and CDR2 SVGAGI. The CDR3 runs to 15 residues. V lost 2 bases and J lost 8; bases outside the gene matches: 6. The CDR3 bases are TGTGCCAGCAGTTACCTGGGACAGGGTGGCGAAAAACTGTTTTTT. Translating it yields CASSYLGQGGEKLFF.

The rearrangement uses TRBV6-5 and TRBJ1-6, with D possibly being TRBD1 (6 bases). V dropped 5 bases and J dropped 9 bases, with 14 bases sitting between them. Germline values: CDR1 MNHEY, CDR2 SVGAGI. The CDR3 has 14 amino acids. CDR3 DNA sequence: TGTGCCAGCAGTCTCGGACAGCTAAGTTCACCCCTCCACTTT. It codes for CASSLGQLSSPLHF.

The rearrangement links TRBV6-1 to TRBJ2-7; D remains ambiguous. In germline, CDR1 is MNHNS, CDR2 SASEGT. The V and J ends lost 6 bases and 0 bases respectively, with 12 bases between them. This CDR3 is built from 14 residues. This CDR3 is CASRTTEGSYEQYF. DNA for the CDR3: TGTGCCAGCAGGACCACAGAAGGCTCCTACGAGCAGTACTTC.